A single sample gave rise to the 4 T cell receptor beta chains below, sequenced in a study of T-cell memory formation after mild COVID-19. MiXCR, run by TCRdb on the 5' RACE reads, gives a single entry per CDR3 protein. The table has approximately 290,000 distinct CDR3 sequences, approximately 8.4% seen once. The sample comprised PBMCs or a T cell subset sorted from them (not recorded which). The receptors come from a man aged 18-30 years who had mild COVID-19 (a few samples of this study predate the infection). Cell type and time point are not known.

This clonotype occurred many times. The rearrangement links TRBV7-2 to TRBJ1-4, with no clear D. This CDR3 spans 14 amino acids. With 3 bases removed from V and 4 bases from J, the gap between germline ends came to 9 bases. Germline-derived CDR1 and CDR2 are SGHTA and FQGNSA. CDR3 bases: TGTGCCAGCAGCTTTCGACGCGATAATGAAAAACTGTTTTTT. Amino acid sequence: CASSFRRDNEKLFF.

The rearrangement uses TRBV6-2 or TRBV6-3 and TRBJ2-1; unclear D gene. V lost 7 bases to trimming and J lost 5 bases, with 21 bases between them. Germline V gene data show CDR1 as MNHEY and CDR2 as SVGEGT. The CDR3 has 16 residues. The CDR3 region has the DNA TGTGCCAGCACCGAAAATTCCGGGTCTTCCCACAATGAGCAGTTCTTC. Translation: CASTENSGSSHNEQFF.

The rearrangement joins TRBV4-1 to TRBJ1-6; TRBD1 might be the D (6 bases). Trimming took 0 bases from V and 2 from J, leaving 11 bases between them. Germline assignment: CDR1 MGHRA and CDR2 YSYEKL. The CDR3 is made up of 17 amino acids. Here the CDR3 reads CASSQDLQGAYNSPLHF. In DNA, the CDR3 is TGCGCCAGCAGCCAAGATCTACAGGGTGCCTATAATTCACCCCTCCACTTT.

This clonotype turned up a few times. The rearrangement uses TRBV30 and TRBJ1-5; D is possibly TRBD1 (5 bases). CDR1 and CDR2 from the germline V gene are GTSNPN and SVGIG (reference sequence). V lost 4 bases and J lost 0, with 10 bases in between. This CDR3 contains 14 residues. CDR3 sequence (DNA): TGTGCCTGGAACCGGGACGGTAGCAATCAGCCCCAGCATTTT. Amino acids: CAWNRDGSNQPQHF.